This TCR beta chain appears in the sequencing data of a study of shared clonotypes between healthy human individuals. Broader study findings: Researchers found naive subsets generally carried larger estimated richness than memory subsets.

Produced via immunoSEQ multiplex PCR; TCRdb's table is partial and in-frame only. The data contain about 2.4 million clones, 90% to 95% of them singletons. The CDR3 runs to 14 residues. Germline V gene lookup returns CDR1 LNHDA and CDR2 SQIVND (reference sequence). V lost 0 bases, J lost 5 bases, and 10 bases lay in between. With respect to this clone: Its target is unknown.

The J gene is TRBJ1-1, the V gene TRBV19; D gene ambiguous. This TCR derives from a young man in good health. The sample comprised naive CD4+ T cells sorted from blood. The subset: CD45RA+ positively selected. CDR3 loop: CASSIEAGRTEAFF. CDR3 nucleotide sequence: TGTGCCAGTAGTATAGAGGCTGGGAGGACTGAAGCTTTCTTT.